This entry concerns a single T cell receptor (beta chain). Its antigen is still unknown. For the second PCR, which ran for 7 to 11 cycles, a sample-barcoded 5' primer and a J-beta primer mix were used. A minimum of 2.5 million CDR3-containing paired-end reads was obtained for each sample. Using its own MiXCR run on the 5' RACE reads, TCRdb lists one record per CDR3 protein. The data contain some 800,000 distinct CDR3 sequences, approximately 25% of them singletons. The entry originates in a study of blood T cells in healthy people across ages. General observations from the study: More naive CD4+ cells and higher diversity marked long-lived donors relative to aged donors.

These data also formed part of another study, on T cells of mothers and their children.

The sequence was collected from a boy under 18 in good health. Sequenced material: blood.

Written as DNA, the CDR3 is TGTGCCAGCAGCTTGCTCGGGACGGACAGGGAGACCCAGTACTTC. Its translation: CASSLLGTDRETQYF. The gene calls are TRBV5-5 and TRBJ2-5, with 7 bases lining up with TRBD1. V shed 1 base, J shed 5 bases, and the junction held 8 bases outside the gene matches. This CDR3 has 15 amino acids. Per germline, CDR1 SGHKS and CDR2 YYEKEE (reference sequence).